This TCR beta chain was documented in a study of T-cell memory formation after mild COVID-19. This clonotype showed up just a few times. This CDR3 comprises 18 residues. The ends were cut back, 5 bases at V and 5 bases at J, with 25 bases in the middle. Germline lookup yields CDR1 SGHDN and CDR2 FVKESK. MiXCR, run by TCRdb on the 5' RACE reads, gives a single entry per CDR3 protein. The table records hundreds of thousands of distinct CDR3 sequences, 25% to 30% of them present only once. This sequence originates from an adult woman who had mild COVID-19 (a few samples of this study predate the infection). Cell type and time point are not known. The chain uses TRBV14 and TRBJ2-1; TRBD1 is a possible D gene (6 bases). Sequencing was carried out using PBMCs or a T cell subset sorted from them (not recorded which). DNA for the CDR3: TGTGCCAGCAGCGAAGGGGGTCATCTAACTTCTTTGAACAATGAGCAGTTCTTC. Its protein product is CASSEGGHLTSLNNEQFF.